This T cell receptor (beta chain) is from a study of CD4 T cells in relation to SARS-CoV-2 and coronaviruses. Notes on this clone: Its antigen is not known.

Study-wide findings and caveats: Crossreactive clones expanded significantly less to SARS-CoV-2 than monoreactive clones.

CD4+ T cells from unexposed donors were obtained before the COVID-19 pandemic (2011-2018). The cells were cultured for 10 days before CD4+ T cells were isolated. Testing used SARS-CoV-2 S/N and four cold-coronavirus spikes on unexposed-donor CD4+ T cells, cells permitting. Cultures held two million PBMCs per well with 8.5 to 10 IU/ml IL-2. This CDR3 has 14 amino acids. V dropped 1 base and J dropped 6 bases, with 11 bases sitting between them. Looked up from germline, CDR1 is SGDLS and CDR2 is YYNGEE. Here immunoSEQ multiplex PCR was the method, and the copy in TCRdb shows in-frame clones only, minus some. The profile covers 25,000 to 30,000 clones, with 78% appearing a single time and about 20% taken by the ten largest.

Material: CD4+ T cells from PBMCs, cultured in vitro. This rearrangement joins TRBV9 to TRBJ2-1, with D possibly being TRBD2 (5 bases). The sequence came from a human donor in good health. The CDR3 loop reads CASSVLGELNEQFF. DNA of the CDR3: TGTGCCAGCAGCGTACTCGGGGAGCTCAATGAGCAGTTCTTC.